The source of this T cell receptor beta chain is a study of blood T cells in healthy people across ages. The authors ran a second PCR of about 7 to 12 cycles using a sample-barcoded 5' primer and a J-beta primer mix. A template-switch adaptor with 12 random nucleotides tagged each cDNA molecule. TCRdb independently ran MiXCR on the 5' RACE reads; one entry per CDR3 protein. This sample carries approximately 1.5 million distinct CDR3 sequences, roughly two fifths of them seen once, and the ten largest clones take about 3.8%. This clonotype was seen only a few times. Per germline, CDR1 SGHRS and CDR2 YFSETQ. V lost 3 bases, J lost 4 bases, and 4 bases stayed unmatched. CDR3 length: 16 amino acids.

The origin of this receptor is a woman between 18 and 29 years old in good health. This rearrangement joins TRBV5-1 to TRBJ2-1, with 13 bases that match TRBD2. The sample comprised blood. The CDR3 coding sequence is TGCGCCAGCAGCTACCGACTAGCGGGGGGATACAATGAGCAGTTCTTC. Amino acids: CASSYRLAGGYNEQFF.